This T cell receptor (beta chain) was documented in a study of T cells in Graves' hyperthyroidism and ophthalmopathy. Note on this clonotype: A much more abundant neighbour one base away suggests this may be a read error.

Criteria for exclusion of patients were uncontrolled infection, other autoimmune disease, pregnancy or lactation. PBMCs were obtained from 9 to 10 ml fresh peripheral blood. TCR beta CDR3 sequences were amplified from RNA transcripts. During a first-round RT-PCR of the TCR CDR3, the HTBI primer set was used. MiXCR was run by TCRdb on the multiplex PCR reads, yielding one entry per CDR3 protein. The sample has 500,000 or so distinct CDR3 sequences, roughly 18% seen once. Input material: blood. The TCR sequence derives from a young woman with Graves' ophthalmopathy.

The chain's CDR3 is CVSSSRQGGYEQYF. The CDR3 DNA sequence: TGTGTCAGCAGCTCCAGACAGGGTGGGTACGAGCAGTACTTC. This chain joins TRBV7-9 and TRBJ2-7; TRBD1 matches 7 bases. The CDR3 has 14 residues. Germline V gives CDR1 SEHNR, CDR2 FQNEAQ (reference sequence).